These 15 T cell receptor beta chains share one sample of origin, sequenced in a study of CD8 T cells in Susac syndrome. Random hexamers primed reverse transcription of about 0.5 to 1 ug RNA. TCRdb reprocessed the immunoSEQ multiplex PCR reads via MiXCR and lists one record per CDR3 protein. This table holds 180,000 or so distinct CDR3 sequences, approximately 95% found once. The sequenced sample was CD4+ T cells from PBMCs. Every receptor here comes from a human donor in good health.

V gene TRBV20-1 combines with J gene TRBJ2-3; D possibly corresponds to TRBD2 (6 bases). The V end was cut by 2 bases, the J end by 8 bases, with 20 bases between. Germline lookup yields CDR1 DFQATT and CDR2 SNEGSKA (reference sequence). This CDR3 comprises 15 residues. In nucleotides, the CDR3 is TGCAGTGCTAGACGCGATCGCGGCCGGGGAGGTACGCAGTATTTT. Protein product: CSARRDRGRGGTQYF.

This chain connects TRBV2 to TRBJ2-7; D remains ambiguous. From germline, CDR1 is SNHLY and CDR2 FYNNEI. This CDR3 has 14 amino acids. V shed 6 bases and J shed 2 bases, with 14 bases lying between them. CDR3 sequence: CASRTSRNPYEQYF. Written as DNA, the CDR3 is TGTGCCAGCAGGACGAGTCGGAACCCCTACGAGCAGTACTTC.

This clonotype was recorded only once. This chain links TRBV20-1 with TRBJ2-1; no clear D gene. The germline CDR1 and CDR2 sequences are DFQATT and SNEGSKA (reference sequence). With 3 bases removed from V and 0 bases from J, the gap between germline ends came to 9 bases. The CDR3 has 14 residues. The CDR3, as DNA: TGCAGTGCTAGTGACATACCCTCCTACAATGAGCAGTTCTTC. Its protein product is CSASDIPSYNEQFF.

V is TRBV20-1 and J is TRBJ1-5; maybe TRBD1 (5 bases). The CDR3 runs 12 residues. Trimming took 3 bases from V and 13 from J, leaving 16 bases between them. From germline, CDR1 is DFQATT and CDR2 SNEGSKA (reference sequence). CDR3 in amino acids: CSASRSDNRQHF. The CDR3 coding sequence is TGCAGTGCTAGTCGGTCGGACAACCGGCAGCATTTT.

The chain uses TRBV3-1 and TRBJ1-2; D ambiguous. This CDR3 spans 12 amino acids. Trimming took 4 bases from V and 4 from J, leaving 7 bases between them. From germline, CDR1 is LGHDT and CDR2 YNNKEL (reference sequence). The CDR3 nucleotides are TGTGCCAGCAGCCTAGGGCCCTATGGCTACACCTTC. It yields the protein CASSLGPYGYTF.

This clonotype has a single count. The chain combines TRBV5-4 with TRBJ2-5; 9 bases are a match to TRBD1. The CDR3 covers 15 residues. V dropped 3 bases and J dropped 4; count of bases not matched to a gene: 7. Germline CDR1 SGHNT, CDR2 YYREEE (reference sequence). The CDR3 sequence: CASSWGDRGGETQYF. For the CDR3, the DNA is TGTGCCAGCAGCTGGGGAGACAGGGGGGGAGAGACCCAGTACTTC.

The chain has TRBV6-5 and TRBJ1-1; D unresolved. The length of the CDR3 is 12 residues. Germline V gives CDR1 MNHEY, CDR2 SVGAGI. V gave up 6 bases and J gave up 6 bases, with 11 bases separating them. The CDR3: CASSYPKAEAFF. CDR3 coding DNA: TGTGCCAGCAGCTATCCGAAGGCTGAAGCTTTCTTT.

V gene TRBV29-1 combines with J gene TRBJ2-5, with 10 bases fitting TRBD2. The CDR3 sequence is 13 residues long. With 4 bases clipped from V and 7 bases from J, the junction kept 6 bases outside the gene matches. Germline CDR1 and CDR2: SQVTM and ANQGSEA. The CDR3 DNA sequence: TGCAGCGTTGCCCTAGCGGGAGTAGCGACCCAGTACTTC. Its translation is CSVALAGVATQYF.

The gene calls are TRBV11-2 and TRBJ1-2; 8 bases map to TRBD1. CDR1 and CDR2 from the germline V gene are SGHAT and FQNNGV. V gave up 4 bases and J gave up 8 bases; unmatched junction bases: 6. The CDR3 runs to 13 residues. The CDR3 spells CASSSRTGRGYTF. The CDR3 coding sequence is TGTGCCAGCAGCTCACGGACAGGGAGAGGCTACACCTTC.

The CDR3 protein is CASSPGQGLGGYTF. CDR3 in DNA: TGTGCCAGCAGCCCGGGACAGGGATTAGGTGGCTACACCTTC. This rearrangement joins TRBV5-4 to TRBJ1-2, with 9 bases lining up with TRBD1. Germline CDR1 is SGHNT and CDR2 is YYREEE (reference sequence). The length of the CDR3 is 14 residues. V shed 4 bases and J 7 bases; nucleotides not matched to a gene: 8.

The CDR3: CASTSPGQIYEQYF. In nucleotides, the CDR3 is TGTGCCAGCACTTCTCCGGGACAAATTTACGAGCAGTACTTC. The chain carries TRBV6-2 or TRBV6-3 and TRBJ2-7; D may be TRBD1 (6 bases). Germline CDR1 is MNHEY and CDR2 is SVGEGT. V shed 7 bases and J shed 4 bases, with 17 bases lying between them. The CDR3 is 14 residues long.

This clonotype was found a few times. The chain combines TRBV25-1 with TRBJ2-7, with TRBD1 identical over 9 bases. The trim removed 8 bases at V and 3 bases at J, leaving 5 bases unmatched. The germline V gene has CDR1 MGHDK and CDR2 SYGVNS. The CDR3 has 13 amino acids. The CDR3 DNA is TGTGCCAGCTCATCGGACAGGGGCTACGAGCAGTACTTC. The encoded protein is CASSSDRGYEQYF.

The chain is built from TRBV29-1 and TRBJ2-5; D may be TRBD1 (6 bases). V lost 5 bases and J 2 bases, leaving 21 bases between the germline ends. The CDR3 covers 16 residues. The germline CDR1 and CDR2 sequences are SQVTM and ANQGSEA. This CDR3 is CSVTTPKLGQQETQYF. DNA for the CDR3: TGCAGCGTTACTACACCGAAACTTGGACAGCAAGAGACCCAGTACTTC.

The chain uses TRBV20-1 and TRBJ2-7; 9 nucleotides line up with TRBD2. This CDR3 has 12 amino acids. V was pared by 6 bases and J by 5 bases, with 5 bases of the junction left unmatched. Germline V gives CDR1 DFQATT, CDR2 SNEGSKA (reference sequence). The DNA for the CDR3 is TGCAGTGCGCCGGGACTAGCAAACGAGCAGTACTTC. It codes for CSAPGLANEQYF.

The chain employs TRBV15 and TRBJ1-4; 9 bases map to TRBD1. J was trimmed by 8 bases and V by 3 bases; bases with no gene match: 4. Germline lookup yields CDR1 LNHNV and CDR2 YYDKDF (reference sequence). CDR3 length: 14 residues. The CDR3 DNA follows: TGTGCCACCAGCAGGGACAGGGGAGGAGAAAAACTGTTTTTT. Translation: CATSRDRGGEKLFF.